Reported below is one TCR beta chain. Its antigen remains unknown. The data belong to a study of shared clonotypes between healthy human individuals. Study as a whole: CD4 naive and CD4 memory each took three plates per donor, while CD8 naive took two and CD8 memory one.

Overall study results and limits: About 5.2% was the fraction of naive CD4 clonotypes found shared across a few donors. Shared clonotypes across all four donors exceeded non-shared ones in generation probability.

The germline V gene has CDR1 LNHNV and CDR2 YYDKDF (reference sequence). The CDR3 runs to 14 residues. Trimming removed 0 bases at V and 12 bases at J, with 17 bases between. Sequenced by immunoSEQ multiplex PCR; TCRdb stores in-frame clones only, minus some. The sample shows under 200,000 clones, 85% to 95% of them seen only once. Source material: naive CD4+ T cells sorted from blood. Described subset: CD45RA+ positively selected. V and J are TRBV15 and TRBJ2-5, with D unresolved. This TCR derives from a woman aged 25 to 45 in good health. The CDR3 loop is CATSRDGEAYTKYF. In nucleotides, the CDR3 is TGTGCCACCAGCAGAGATGGGGAAGCCTACACCAAGTACTTC. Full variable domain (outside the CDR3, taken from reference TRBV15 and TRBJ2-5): DAMVIQNPRYQVTQFGKPVTLSCSQTLNHNVMYWYQQKSSQAPKLLFHYYDKDFNNEADTPDNFQSRRPNTSFCFLDIRSPGLGDTAMYLCATSRDGEAYTKYFGPGTRLLVL.